This T cell receptor (beta chain) was identified in a study of patients and donors after allogeneic stem cell transplantation. Germline assignment: CDR1 SGHRS and CDR2 YFSETQ. The CDR3 has 16 amino acids. From the RT-PCR reads, TCRdb called clonotypes with MiXCR, one entry per CDR3 protein. The profile shows about 4,200 distinct CDR3 sequences, roughly a sixth of them singletons. Concerning this clonotype itself: This may be a read error: a much more frequent sequence differs by one nucleotide.

The rearrangement uses TRBV5-1 and TRBJ1-2, with 9 bases aligning to TRBD1. Sequencing was carried out using blood, either unsorted or a sorted T cell fraction (not recorded which). The sequence derives from a human donor who was either an allogeneic HSCT recipient or a stem cell or donor lymphocyte infusion donor (not recorded which). It is not recorded whose cells these are; they may come from a transplant donor. The CDR3, as DNA: TGCGCCAGCAGCCTTGGACAGGGGATTTCTAACTATGCCTACACCTTC. Translated: CASSLGQGISNYAYTF.